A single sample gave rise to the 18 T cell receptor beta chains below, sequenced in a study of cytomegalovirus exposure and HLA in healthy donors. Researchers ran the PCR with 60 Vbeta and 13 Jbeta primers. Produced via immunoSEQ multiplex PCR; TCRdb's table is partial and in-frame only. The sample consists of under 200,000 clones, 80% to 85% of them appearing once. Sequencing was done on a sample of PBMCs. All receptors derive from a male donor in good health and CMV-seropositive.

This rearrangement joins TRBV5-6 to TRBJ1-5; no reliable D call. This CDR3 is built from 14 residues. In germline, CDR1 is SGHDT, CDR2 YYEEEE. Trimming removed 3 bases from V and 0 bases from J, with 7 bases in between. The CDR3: CASSSGNSNQPQHF. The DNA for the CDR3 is TGTGCCAGCAGCTCGGGGAATAGCAATCAGCCCCAGCATTTT.

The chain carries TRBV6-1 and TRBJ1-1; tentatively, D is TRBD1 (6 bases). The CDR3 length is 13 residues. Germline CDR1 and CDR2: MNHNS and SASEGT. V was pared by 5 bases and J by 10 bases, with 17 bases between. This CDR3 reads CASSTLGQGGAFF. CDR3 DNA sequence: TGTGCCAGCAGTACCCTTGGCCAAGGGGGAGCTTTCTTT.

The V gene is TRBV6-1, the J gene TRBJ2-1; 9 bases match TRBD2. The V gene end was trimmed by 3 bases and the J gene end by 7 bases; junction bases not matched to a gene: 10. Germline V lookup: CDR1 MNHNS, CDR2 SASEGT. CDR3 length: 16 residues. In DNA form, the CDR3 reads TGTGCCAGCAGTGACCAGACTAGCGGAGGGTGGAATGAGCAGTTCTTC. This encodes CASSDQTSGGWNEQFF.

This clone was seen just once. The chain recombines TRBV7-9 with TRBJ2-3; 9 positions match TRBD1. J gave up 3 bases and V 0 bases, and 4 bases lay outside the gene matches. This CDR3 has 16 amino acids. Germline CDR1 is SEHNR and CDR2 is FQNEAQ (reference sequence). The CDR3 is CASSLAQQGATDTQYF. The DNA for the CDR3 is TGTGCCAGCAGCTTAGCGCAACAGGGGGCGACAGATACGCAGTATTTT.

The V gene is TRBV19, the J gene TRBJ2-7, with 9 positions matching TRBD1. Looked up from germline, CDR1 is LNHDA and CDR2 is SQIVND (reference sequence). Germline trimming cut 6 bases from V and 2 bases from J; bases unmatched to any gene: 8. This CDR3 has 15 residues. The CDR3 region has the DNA TGTGCCAGTAGCTCCTACGGACAGGGGACCTACGAGCAGTACTTC. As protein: CASSSYGQGTYEQYF.

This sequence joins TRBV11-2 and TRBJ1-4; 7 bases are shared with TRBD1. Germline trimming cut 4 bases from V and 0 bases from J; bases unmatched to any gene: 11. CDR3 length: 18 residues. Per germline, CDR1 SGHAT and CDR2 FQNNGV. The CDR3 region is CASSSKTGYFATNEKLFF. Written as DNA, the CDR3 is TGTGCCAGCAGCTCTAAGACAGGGTACTTTGCAACTAATGAAAAACTGTTTTTT.

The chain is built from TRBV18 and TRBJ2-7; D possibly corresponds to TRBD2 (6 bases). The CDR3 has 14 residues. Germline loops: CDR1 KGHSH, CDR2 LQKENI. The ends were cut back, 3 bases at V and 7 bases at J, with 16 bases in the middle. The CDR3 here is CASSPPGTAGEQYF. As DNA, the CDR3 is TGTGCCAGCTCACCTCCGGGAACGGCGGGGGAGCAGTACTTC.

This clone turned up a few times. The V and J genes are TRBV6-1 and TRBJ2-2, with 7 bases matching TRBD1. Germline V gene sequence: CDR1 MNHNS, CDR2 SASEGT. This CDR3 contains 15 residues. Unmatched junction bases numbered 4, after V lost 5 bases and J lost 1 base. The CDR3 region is CASSWDSQNTGELFF. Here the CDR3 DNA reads TGTGCCAGCAGTTGGGACAGCCAGAACACCGGGGAGCTGTTTTTT.

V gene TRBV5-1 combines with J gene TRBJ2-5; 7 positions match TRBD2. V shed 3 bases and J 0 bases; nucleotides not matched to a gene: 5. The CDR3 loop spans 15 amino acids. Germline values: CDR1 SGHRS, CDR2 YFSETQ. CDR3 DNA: TGCGCCAGCAGCTGGCCGGGGGGAGACCAAGAGACCCAGTACTTC. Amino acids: CASSWPGGDQETQYF.

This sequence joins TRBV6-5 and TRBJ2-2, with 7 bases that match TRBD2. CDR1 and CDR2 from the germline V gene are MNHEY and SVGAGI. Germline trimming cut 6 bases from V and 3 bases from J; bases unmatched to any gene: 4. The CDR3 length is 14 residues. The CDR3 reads CASRNRGDTGELFF. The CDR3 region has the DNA TGTGCCAGCAGAAATCGGGGGGACACCGGGGAGCTGTTTTTT.

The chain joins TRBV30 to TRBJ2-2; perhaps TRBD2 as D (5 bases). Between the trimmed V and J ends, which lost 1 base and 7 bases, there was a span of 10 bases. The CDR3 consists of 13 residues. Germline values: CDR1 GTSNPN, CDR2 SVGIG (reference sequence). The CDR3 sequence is CAWSGQAGGELFF. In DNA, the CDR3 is TGTGCCTGGAGTGGGCAGGCGGGCGGGGAGCTGTTTTTT. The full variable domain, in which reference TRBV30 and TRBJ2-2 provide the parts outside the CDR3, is SQTIHQWPATLVQPVGSPLSLECTVEGTSNPNLYWYRQAAGRGLQLLFYSVGIGQISSEVPQNLSASRPQDRQFILSSKKLLLSDSGFYLCAWSGQAGGELFFGEGSRLTVL.

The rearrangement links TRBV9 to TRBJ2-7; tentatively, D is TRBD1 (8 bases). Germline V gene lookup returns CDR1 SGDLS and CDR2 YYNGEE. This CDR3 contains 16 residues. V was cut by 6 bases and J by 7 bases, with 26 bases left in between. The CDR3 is CASTPGGGRAPGEQYF. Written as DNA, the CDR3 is TGTGCCAGCACCCCAGGGGGCGGGAGAGCTCCGGGGGAGCAGTACTTC.

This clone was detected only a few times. The CDR3 spells CAWSKGGKLFF. The DNA of the CDR3 is TGTGCCTGGAGCAAGGGGGGGAAACTGTTTTTT. This sequence joins TRBV30 and TRBJ1-4, with a weak D call TRBD1 (6 bases). Trimming shortened V by 3 bases and J by 11 bases, and 10 bases separated the two germline ends. The CDR3 spans 11 residues. The germline V gene has CDR1 GTSNPN and CDR2 SVGIG (reference sequence).

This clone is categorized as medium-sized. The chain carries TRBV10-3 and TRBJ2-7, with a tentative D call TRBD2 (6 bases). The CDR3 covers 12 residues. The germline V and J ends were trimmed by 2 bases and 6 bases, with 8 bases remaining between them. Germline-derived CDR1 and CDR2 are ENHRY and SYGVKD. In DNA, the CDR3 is TGTGCCATCAGTGAGGGCGGGACCGAGCAGTACTTC. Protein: CAISEGGTEQYF.

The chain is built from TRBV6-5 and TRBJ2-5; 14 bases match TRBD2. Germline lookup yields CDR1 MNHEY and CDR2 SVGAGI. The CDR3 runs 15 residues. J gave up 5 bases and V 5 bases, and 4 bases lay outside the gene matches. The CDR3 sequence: CASSTGLAGAETQYF. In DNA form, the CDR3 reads TGTGCCAGCAGTACGGGACTAGCGGGAGCTGAGACCCAGTACTTC.

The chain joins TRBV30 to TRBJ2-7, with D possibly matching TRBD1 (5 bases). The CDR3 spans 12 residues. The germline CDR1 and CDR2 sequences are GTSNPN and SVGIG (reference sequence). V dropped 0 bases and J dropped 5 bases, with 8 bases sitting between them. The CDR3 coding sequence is TGTGCCTGGAGTGTACAAGGGGACGAGCAGTACTTC. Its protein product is CAWSVQGDEQYF.

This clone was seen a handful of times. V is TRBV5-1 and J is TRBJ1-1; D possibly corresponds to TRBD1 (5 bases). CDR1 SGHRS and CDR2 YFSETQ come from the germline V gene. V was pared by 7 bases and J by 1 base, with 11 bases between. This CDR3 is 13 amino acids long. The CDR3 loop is CASQTQENTEAFF. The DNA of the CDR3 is TGCGCCAGCCAAACACAGGAGAACACTGAAGCTTTCTTT.

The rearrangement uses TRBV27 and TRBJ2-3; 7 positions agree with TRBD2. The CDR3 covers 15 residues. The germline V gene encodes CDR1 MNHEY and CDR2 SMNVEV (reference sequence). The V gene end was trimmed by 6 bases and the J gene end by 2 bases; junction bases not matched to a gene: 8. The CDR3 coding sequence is TGTGCCAGCAGGACCGCGGGGGAGCCCACAGATACGCAGTATTTT. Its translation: CASRTAGEPTDTQYF.